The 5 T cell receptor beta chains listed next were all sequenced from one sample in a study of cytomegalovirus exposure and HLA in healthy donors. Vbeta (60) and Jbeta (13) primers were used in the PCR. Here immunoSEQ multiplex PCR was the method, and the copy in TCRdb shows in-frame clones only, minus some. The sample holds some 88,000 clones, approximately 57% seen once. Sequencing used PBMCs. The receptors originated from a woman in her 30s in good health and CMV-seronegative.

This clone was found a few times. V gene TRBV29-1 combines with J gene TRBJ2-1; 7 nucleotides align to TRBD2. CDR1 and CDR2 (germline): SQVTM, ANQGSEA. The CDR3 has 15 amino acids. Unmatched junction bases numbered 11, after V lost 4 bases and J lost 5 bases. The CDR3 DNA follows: TGCAGCGTTGCGTCTCCGCTGGGGGGGAACAATGAGCAGTTCTTC. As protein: CSVASPLGGNNEQFF.

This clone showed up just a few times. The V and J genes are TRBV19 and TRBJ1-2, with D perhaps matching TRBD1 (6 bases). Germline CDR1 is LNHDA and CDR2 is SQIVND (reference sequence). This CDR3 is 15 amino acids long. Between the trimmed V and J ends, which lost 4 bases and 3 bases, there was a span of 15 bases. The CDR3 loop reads CASSTTGGLHYGYTF. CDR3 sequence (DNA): TGTGCCAGTAGTACTACGGGGGGCCTTCACTATGGCTACACCTTC.

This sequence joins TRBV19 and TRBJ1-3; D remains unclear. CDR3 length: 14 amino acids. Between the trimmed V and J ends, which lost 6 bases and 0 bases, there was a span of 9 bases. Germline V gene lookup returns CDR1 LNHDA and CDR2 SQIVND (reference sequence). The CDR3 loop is CASRAASSGNTIYF. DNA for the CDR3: TGTGCCAGTAGGGCAGCGAGCTCTGGAAACACCATATATTTT. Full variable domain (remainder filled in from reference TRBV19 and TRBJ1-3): DGGITQSPKYLFRKEGQNVTLSCEQNLNHDAMYWYRQDPGQGLRLIYYSQIVNDFQKGDIAEGYSVSREKKESFPLTVTSAQKNPTAFYLCASRAASSGNTIYFGEGSWLTVV.

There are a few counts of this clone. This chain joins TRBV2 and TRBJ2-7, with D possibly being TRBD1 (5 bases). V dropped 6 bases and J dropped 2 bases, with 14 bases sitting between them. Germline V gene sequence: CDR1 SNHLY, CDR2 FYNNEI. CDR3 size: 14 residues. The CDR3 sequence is CASRGWGTTYEQYF. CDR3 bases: TGTGCCAGCAGAGGGTGGGGCACCACCTACGAGCAGTACTTC.

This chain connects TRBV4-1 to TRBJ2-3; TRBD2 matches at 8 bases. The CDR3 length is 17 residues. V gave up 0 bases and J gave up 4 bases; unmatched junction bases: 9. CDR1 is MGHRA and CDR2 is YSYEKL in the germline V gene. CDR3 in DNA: TGCGCCAGCAGCCAAGACGGAGTCGGGAGGGCCGCAGATACGCAGTATTTT. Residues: CASSQDGVGRAADTQYF.